This T cell receptor (beta chain) was observed in a study of T cells in Graves' hyperthyroidism and ophthalmopathy. The CDR3 regions of TCR beta were amplified from RNA transcripts. With the HTBI primer set, the TCR CDR3 went through a first round of RT-PCR. A single record per CDR3 protein comes from TCRdb applying MiXCR to the multiplex PCR reads. This sample has roughly 580,000 distinct CDR3 sequences, with around 45% found just once. This receptor was obtained from a woman under 30 with Graves' hyperthyroidism. The sample was peripheral blood or thyroid tissue (not recorded which).

The CDR3 bases are TGCGCCAGCAGCTTGAGACCACCGAAGGGCGCTGAAGCTTTCTTT. Amino acid sequence: CASSLRPPKGAEAFF. This rearrangement joins TRBV5-1 to TRBJ1-1; D is unresolved. This CDR3 is built from 15 residues. Trimming pared 1 base from V and 6 bases from J, leaving 16 bases between. CDR1 is SGHRS and CDR2 is YFSETQ in the germline V gene.